This entry describes one T cell receptor beta chain. These data are taken from a study of blood T cell repertoires in COVID-19. Study as a whole: COVID-19 samples, acute and convalescent, were from the United States, Italy and Spain. T cells, B-cell-depleted T cells, or PBMCs supplied cDNA or gDNA.

The CDR3 consists of 18 residues. The assay was immunoSEQ multiplex PCR, and TCRdb's table has in-frame clones only and misses some. This table has tens of thousands of clones, roughly 82% appearing once. The chain has TRBV21-1 and TRBJ2-1; the D call of TRBD2 is as the table states it, not checked on the DNA. TRBV21-1 is termed a pseudogene. Source material: peripheral blood. This receptor was taken from a woman older than 75 with acute or convalescent COVID-19. CDR3 sequence reads: CASSNTSGRAGSYNEQFF. Here the CDR3 DNA reads TGTGCCAGCAGCAACACTAGCGGGAGGGCTGGATCCTACAATGAGCAGTTCTTC.